These T cell receptor beta chains were read from a single sample in a study of cytomegalovirus exposure and HLA in healthy donors. Assay: immunoSEQ multiplex PCR; the TCRdb copy retains only in-frame clones and omits some. The data contain hundreds of thousands of clones, roughly 70% of them seen just once; the ten biggest clones take up about 3%. Material for sequencing was PBMCs. The receptors here all came from a middle-aged man in good health and CMV-seropositive. Each CDR3 is given with its conserved first and last residue. The D gene is left open where the match is weak. The size field is filled for only some rows; it gives once, few, many or a size class.

V,D,size,J,DNA,CDR3
TRBV4-1,-,-,TRBJ2-5,TGCGCCAGCAGCCAAGGGTGGCCCGAAGAGACCCAGTACTTC,CASSQGWPEETQYF
TRBV20-1,-,few,TRBJ2-7,TGCAGTGCTAGAGCGGTCTACGAGCAGTACTTC,CSARAVYEQYF
TRBV4-3,-,-,TRBJ1-6,TGCGCCAGCAGCCAAGAATGGGCGGGGCAGGGCCACCACTTT,CASSQEWAGQGHHF
TRBV19,TRBD1,-,TRBJ1-3,TGTGCCAGTAGTTCAAGAGACAGGGGCTCTGGAAACACCATATATTTT,CASSSRDRGSGNTIYF
TRBV7-9,TRBD1,-,TRBJ1-2,TGTGCCAGCAGCTTCTCCCAGGGGGCGGGAGGCTACACCTTC,CASSFSQGAGGYTF
TRBV6-1,TRBD1,few,TRBJ1-1,TGTGCCAGCCCAGCTGGGACAGTCACTGAAGCTTTCTTT,CASPAGTVTEAFF
TRBV7-9,TRBD1,few,TRBJ1-4,TGTGCCAGCAGCTTCAGGGGGACTGAAAAACTGTTTTTT,CASSFRGTEKLFF
TRBV19,TRBD1,-,TRBJ2-1,TGTGCCAGTAGTGCAGGGACAGAAGGGAACGGGGACAATGAGCAGTTCTTC,CASSAGTEGNGDNEQFF
TRBV4-3,TRBD1,-,TRBJ1-1,TGCGCCAGCAGCCGAACAGGGGGTGAGGTTGAAGCTTTCTTT,CASSRTGGEVEAFF
TRBV10-3,-,-,TRBJ2-1,TGTGCCATCAGTGAGTCGCCAGTTGGCCCTCCCAACAATGAGCAGTTCTTC,CAISESPVGPPNNEQFF
TRBV6-4,TRBD2,-,TRBJ2-1,TGTGCCAGCAGTGACTCGGGAGTAGCGGGGGTGGATGAGCAGTTCTTC,CASSDSGVAGVDEQFF
TRBV29-1,TRBD2,-,TRBJ2-5,TGCAGCGTTGAGGGGGGCGGGGGGCCAGGGGCCCAGTACTTC,CSVEGGGGPGAQYF
TRBV7-9,-,-,TRBJ1-1,TGTGCCAGCAGCTTAGCCCCGGCGGGAAACACTGAAGCTTTCTTT,CASSLAPAGNTEAFF
TRBV7-8,TRBD1,-,TRBJ2-1,TGTGCCAGCAGCTGGGGACAGTACAATGAGCAGTTCTTC,CASSWGQYNEQFF
TRBV27,TRBD1,few,TRBJ1-6,TGTGCCAGCAGATTCGAGGGACAGGGAGGCGGGGGGCATAATTCACCCCTCCACTTT,CASRFEGQGGGGHNSPLHF
TRBV13,-,-,TRBJ2-6,TGTGCCAGCAGCTTTCTGGGCCCCGGGGCCAACGTCCTGACTTTC,CASSFLGPGANVLTF
TRBV27,-,-,TRBJ1-5,TGTGCCAGCAGCCTAGGGGCTTGGGTTAATCAGCCCCAGCATTTT,CASSLGAWVNQPQHF
TRBV7-2,TRBD1,once,TRBJ2-3,TGTGCCAGCAGCTTCCAGGGGGTGGTTGCAGATACGCAGTATTTT,CASSFQGVVADTQYF
TRBV7-2,-,-,TRBJ1-5,TGTGCCAGCAGCTCCCAAACAGGGAATCAGCCCCAGCATTTT,CASSSQTGNQPQHF
TRBV6-5,TRBD1,once,TRBJ2-2,TGTGCCAGCAGAGGGGACAGAAACACCGGGGAGCTGTTTTTT,CASRGDRNTGELFF
TRBV5-1,-,-,TRBJ2-7,TGCGCCAGCAGCTCCAATGTTCAGGGGTTGGCGTACGAGCAGTACTTC,CASSSNVQGLAYEQYF
TRBV6-1,TRBD1,few,TRBJ2-7,TGTGCCAGCAGTGAAGAGGGGACAGAGTCCTACGAGCAGTACTTC,CASSEEGTESYEQYF
TRBV11-2,-,few,TRBJ2-1,TGTGCCAGCAGCTTAGCAGGGAGGTCCTACAATGAGCAGTTCTTC,CASSLAGRSYNEQFF
TRBV7-9,-,few,TRBJ2-3,TGTGCCAGCAGCTTACTCGGGGGAAACACAGATACGCAGTATTTT,CASSLLGGNTDTQYF
TRBV10-3,-,-,TRBJ1-5,TGTGCCATCAGTATACAGGGCAGCAATCAGCCCCAGCATTTT,CAISIQGSNQPQHF
TRBV4-3,TRBD1,few,TRBJ2-4,TGCGCCAGCAGCCAAGCGCTGGACCGGGACAGCCACAAAAACATTCAGTACTTC,CASSQALDRDSHKNIQYF
TRBV28,-,few,TRBJ2-1,TGTGCCAGCATCGACGGAGGGGCGGGTCGTGTTAATGAGCAGTTCTTC,CASIDGGAGRVNEQFF
TRBV10-3,-,-,TRBJ2-5,TGTGCCATCAGTGAGGGGGGGGCCTGGAAAGAGACCCAGTACTTC,CAISEGGAWKETQYF
TRBV5-1,TRBD1,-,TRBJ1-4,TGCGCCAGCAGCTTAGGGACAGGCAATGAAAAACTGTTTTTT,CASSLGTGNEKLFF
TRBV9,-,-,TRBJ1-5,TGTGCCAGCAGCGTGGGAGGGGGGAACAATCAGCCCCAGCATTTT,CASSVGGGNNQPQHF
TRBV4-1,-,-,TRBJ1-5,TGCGCCAGCAGCCAAGATCCGAGAGGGGTTAAGGGGGCCCAGCATTTT,CASSQDPRGVKGAQHF
TRBV5-1,TRBD1,-,TRBJ1-6,TGCGCCAGCAGCTTGAGGCAGGGGGTAGATTCACCCCTCCACTTT,CASSLRQGVDSPLHF
TRBV5-1,TRBD1,-,TRBJ1-2,TGCGCCAGCAGCCGTTCAGGGGGCGGCTACACCTTC,CASSRSGGGYTF
TRBV7-2,-,once,TRBJ1-2,TGTGCCAGCAGTCGGGAGGGAGGCTATGGCTACACCTTC,CASSREGGYGYTF
TRBV5-1,TRBD2,-,TRBJ2-5,TGCGCCAGCAGCCTAGCGGGGGGCCAGGGAGAGACCCAGTACTTC,CASSLAGGQGETQYF
TRBV27,TRBD1,-,TRBJ1-1,TGTGCCAGCAGTTTATCCCGACAGGGAGGAAAAGCTTTCTTT,CASSLSRQGGKAFF
TRBV27,-,-,TRBJ1-1,TGTGCCAGCAATCCCCGGGGGTCTGGCATGAGAACTGAAGCTTTCTTT,CASNPRGSGMRTEAFF
TRBV27,TRBD1,-,TRBJ2-1,TGTGCCAGCAGTCTAGGACAGGGGTGGAGTGAGCAGTTCTTC,CASSLGQGWSEQFF
TRBV7-2,TRBD2,-,TRBJ2-3,TGTGCCAGCAGCCCCACTTGGCGGGGGGGCACAGATACGCAGTATTTT,CASSPTWRGGTDTQYF
TRBV4-1,-,-,TRBJ1-5,TGCGCCAGCAGCCAAGTCTCCTTCAATCAGCCCCAGCATTTT,CASSQVSFNQPQHF